These 5 T cell receptor beta chains came from one sample sequenced in a study of human T cells and chemical hapten exposure. In TCRdb, the 5' RACE reads were re-called with MiXCR into one record per CDR3 protein. This sample has more than 75,000 distinct CDR3 sequences, with 15% to 20% found just once. Unseparated into fractions, whole blood served as the source from which total RNA was extracted. The source of these receptors is a female donor in good health.

The table lists this clonotype with a few counts. The chain links TRBV7-2 to TRBJ2-3, with D perhaps TRBD2 (5 bases). Germline loops: CDR1 SGHTA, CDR2 FQGNSA. The CDR3 length is 15 residues. V shed 2 bases and J shed 6 bases, with 15 bases lying between them. CDR3 loop: CASSLIPLPGDTQYF. DNA of the CDR3: TGTGCCAGCAGCTTAATCCCTCTGCCGGGGGATACGCAGTATTTT.

This clonotype was seen only a few times. The V gene is TRBV4-1, the J gene TRBJ1-1, with D uncertain. The CDR3 length is 14 residues. Germline V gives CDR1 MGHRA, CDR2 YSYEKL. V was pared by 4 bases and J by 1 base, with 10 bases between. CDR3 in amino acids: CASSPLGPNTEAFF. CDR3 sequence (DNA): TGCGCCAGCAGCCCTCTTGGCCCGAACACTGAAGCTTTCTTT.

The J gene is TRBJ2-2, the V gene TRBV27; TRBD2 matches at 7 bases. The CDR3 spans 15 residues. Germline CDR1 is MNHEY and CDR2 is SMNVEV (reference sequence). J lost 7 bases, V lost 5 bases, and 10 bases had no gene match. The CDR3 DNA sequence: TGTGCCAGCAGTAAGGGAGGGCTACGGAGCGGGGAGCTGTTTTTT. Amino acids: CASSKGGLRSGELFF.

Here the CDR3 reads CAWSGGGLREQFF. Written as DNA, the CDR3 is TGTGCCTGGAGTGGCGGGGGGTTGAGGGAGCAGTTCTTC. This rearrangement joins TRBV30 to TRBJ2-1; 8 bases agree with TRBD2. CDR3 length: 13 residues. With V trimmed by 1 base and J by 10 bases, 6 bases remained unmatched. Germline loops: CDR1 GTSNPN, CDR2 SVGIG (reference sequence).

This chain joins TRBV7-9 and TRBJ2-1, with 8 bases lining up with TRBD2. Germline CDR1 is SEHNR and CDR2 is FQNEAQ (reference sequence). The CDR3 runs 16 residues. The junction had 13 bases not matched to a gene; V was cut back by 4 bases and J by 8 bases. CDR3 sequence (DNA): TGTGCCAGCAGCTCGCCAGGGACTAGGAGGGTCGATGAGCAGTTCTTC. This sequence encodes CASSSPGTRRVDEQFF.